There are a few counts of the clone carrying this T cell receptor (beta chain). Stated time point: blood at routine non-recurrence follow-up after resection. A single record per CDR3 protein comes from TCRdb applying MiXCR to the 5' RACE reads. The sample shows roughly 10,000 distinct CDR3 sequences, 20% to 25% of them seen only once. This sample is drawn from a study of spatial heterogeneity in lung cancer. Overall study: The count of detected beta-chain sequences consistently exceeded that of alpha-chain sequences.

The sample was PBMCs, taken at follow-up. This sequence was found in a male donor with early-stage non-small cell lung cancer.

In nucleotides, the CDR3 is TGTGCCATCGGAAGGGGCACTGAAGCTTTCTTT. Its translation: CAIGRGTEAFF. The V gene is TRBV10-3, the J gene TRBJ1-1; tentative D call: TRBD1 (5 bases). Trimming shortened V by 8 bases and J by 4 bases, and 8 bases separated the two germline ends. Germline loops: CDR1 ENHRY, CDR2 SYGVKD. This CDR3 comprises 11 residues.